This record concerns one TCR beta chain sequence. Germline lookup yields CDR1 LNHNV and CDR2 YYDKDF (reference sequence). There are 13 residues in the CDR3. V was pared by 4 bases and J by 10 bases, with 4 bases of the junction left unmatched. The record originates from a study of blood T cell repertoires in COVID-19. At the level of the study: Acute and convalescent COVID-19 samples came from the United States, Italy and Spain.

Here immunoSEQ multiplex PCR was the method, and the copy in TCRdb shows in-frame clones only, minus some. The data show fewer than 200,000 clones, roughly four fifths seen once. Sequencing was carried out using PBMCs or T cells enriched from blood (not recorded which). This chain joins TRBV15 and TRBJ1-6; 7 bases fit TRBD1. The TCR was taken from a man in his fifties who had recovered from COVID-19. CDR3 sequence: CATSIAGGSPLHF. The CDR3 nucleotides read TGTGCCACCAGCATCGCAGGGGGGTCACCCCTCCACTTT.